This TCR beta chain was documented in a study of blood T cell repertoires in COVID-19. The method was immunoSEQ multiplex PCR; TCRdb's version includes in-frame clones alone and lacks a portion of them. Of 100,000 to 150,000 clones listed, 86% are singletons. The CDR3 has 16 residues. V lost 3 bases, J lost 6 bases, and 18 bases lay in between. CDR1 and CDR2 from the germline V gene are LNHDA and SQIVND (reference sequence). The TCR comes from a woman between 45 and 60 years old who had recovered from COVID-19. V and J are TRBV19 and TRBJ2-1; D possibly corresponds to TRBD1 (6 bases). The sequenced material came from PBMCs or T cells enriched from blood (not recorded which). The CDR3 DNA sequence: TGTGCCAGTAGTATTTGGGGCAGGGGTGATGGCAATGAGCAGTTCTTC. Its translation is CASSIWGRGDGNEQFF.